This TCR beta chain was sequenced for a study of T cells in Graves' hyperthyroidism and ophthalmopathy. This clonotype was detected many times. Amplified TCR beta CDR3 regions came from RNA transcripts. The TCR CDR3 first-round RT-PCR relied on the HTBI primer set. TCRdb analysed the multiplex PCR reads with MiXCR anew, one entry per CDR3 protein. The sample holds roughly 500,000 distinct CDR3 sequences; about 15% are singletons and the top ten take 25% to 30%. Trimming removed 6 bases from V and 4 bases from J; junction bases left unmatched: 1. Germline V gene sequence: CDR1 WSHSY, CDR2 SAAADI. The CDR3 extends over 14 amino acids.

V and J are TRBV10-2 and TRBJ2-2; TRBD2 agrees at 11 bases. The sequencing sample was made of blood. The TCR originated in a woman in her 30s with Graves' ophthalmopathy. The CDR3 is CASRLAGATGELFF. The CDR3 DNA reads TGCGCCAGCAGACTAGCGGGAGCCACCGGGGAGCTGTTTTTT.